One and the same sample provided the 9 T cell receptor beta chains below, sequenced in a study of tumor and adjacent non-tumor tissue in lung cancer. No cell sorting was done before RNA was extracted from the tissue. The library came from three nested PCR rounds adapted from ARM-PCR protocols. TCRdb reanalysed the multiplex PCR reads using MiXCR and keeps one entry per CDR3 protein. Among about 110,000 distinct CDR3 sequences listed, around 75% were seen once. The sequenced sample was lung tumor tissue. The receptors derive from an older woman with non-small cell lung cancer.

Comments on this clonotype: Compared with germline, one end of the junction differs, possibly owing to a read error. This sequence joins TRBV20-1 and TRBJ1-1; TRBD1 matches at 9 bases. This CDR3 comprises 13 residues. Germline V CDR1 and CDR2: DFQATT, SNEGSKA (reference sequence). As DNA, the CDR3 is TGCAGTGCTAAGACAGGGGGTGGGACTGAAGTTTTCTTT. Translation gives CSAKTGGGTEVFF.

This clonotype was counted only a few times. This chain connects TRBV11-2 to TRBJ1-2; D unresolved. Trimming left V 5 bases short and J 4 bases short, with 17 bases between. Germline values: CDR1 SGHAT, CDR2 FQNNGV. The CDR3 length is 15 residues. In DNA form, the CDR3 reads TGTGCCAGCAGCCCACATGGGGAGTTAGGCTATGGCTACACCTTC. As protein: CASSPHGELGYGYTF. Supplemented by reference TRBV11-2 and TRBJ1-2, the full variable domain reads EAGVAQSPRYKIIEKRQSVAFWCNPISGHATLYWYQQILGQGPKLLIQFQNNGVVDDSQLPKDRFSAERLKGVDSTLKIQPAKLEDSAVYLCASSPHGELGYGYTFGSGTRLTVV.

A note on this clonotype: This may stem from a read error, because a much larger clone lies one nucleotide away. V usage is TRBV20-1 and J usage is TRBJ2-1; D remains ambiguous. The CDR3 totals 13 residues. Germline V CDR1 and CDR2: DFQATT, SNEGSKA (reference sequence). V lost 6 bases and J lost 6, with 15 bases in between. DNA of the CDR3: TGCAGTGCCCTCAGAGAGACGTCCAATGAGCAGTTCTTC. It encodes CSALRETSNEQFF.

Points on this clonotype: A read error may explain this, as a much larger clone is one base away. Because the CDR3 is missing its conserved closing phenylalanine or tryptophan, this is likely a read error. The chain links TRBV4-1 to TRBJ1-1; 9 nucleotides match TRBD1. CDR1 MGHRA and CDR2 YSYEKL come from the germline V gene. J gave up 4 bases and V 3 bases, and 6 bases lay outside the gene matches. The CDR3 extends over 15 amino acids. The CDR3 DNA reads TGCGCCAGCAGCCAGGGACAGGGTGGATTCACTGAAGCTTTCCTT. It encodes CASSQGQGGFTEAFL.

Note on this clonotype: At one end the junction does not follow the germline gene, possibly because of a read error. V usage is TRBV4-3 and J usage is TRBJ2-6, with a possible D match to TRBD2 (6 bases). Germline CDR1 reads LGHNA; CDR2 reads YSLEER. This CDR3 contains 19 residues. Written as DNA, the CDR3 is TGCGCCAGCAGCCAAGCCGCGTCTAGTGGGAGGACTGGGGCCAACGTCCCGACTTTC. This sequence encodes CASSQAASSGRTGANVPTF.

As to this clonotype: This may arise from a read error, as a much more abundant clone is one base away. CDR3 protein: CAGRQDLNTGELSF. CDR3 bases: TGCGCCGGACGACAGGACTTGAACACCGGGGAGCTGTCTTTT. This chain links TRBV4-3 with TRBJ2-2; weak D call: TRBD1 (6 bases). Germline CDR1 LGHNA, CDR2 YSLEER. The CDR3 totals 14 residues.

Worth noting for this clonotype: Being one base from a much bigger clone, this may be a read error. V gene TRBV29-1 combines with J gene TRBJ2-3; a possible D gene is TRBD2 (5 bases). Germline lookup yields CDR1 SQVTM and CDR2 ANQGSEA. This CDR3 has 13 amino acids. V dropped 8 bases and J dropped 2 bases, with 14 bases sitting between them. CDR3: CSTSGGATDTQYF. The CDR3 region has the DNA TGCAGCACAAGTGGAGGTGCCACAGATACGCAGTATTTT.

This sequence joins TRBV6-5 and TRBJ1-5; 10 bases fit TRBD1. The CDR3 has 14 amino acids. Losses at the gene ends were 6 bases for V and 15 bases for J; bases not matched to a gene: 14. Germline loops: CDR1 MNHEY, CDR2 SVGAGI. DNA for the CDR3: TGTGCCAGCAGAGAGACTCTGGACAGGGGGGTAATGCATTTT. It is translated as CASRETLDRGVMHF.

On this clonotype: The junction shows a germline mismatch at one end, possibly a read error. The chain recombines TRBV6-1 with TRBJ2-1, with TRBD2 identical over 7 bases. The CDR3 consists of 15 residues. Germline CDR1 is MNHNS and CDR2 is SASEGT. The CDR3 reads CAINLVGGSYNEQLF. CDR3 in DNA: TGTGCCATCAATTTAGTCGGGGGGAGTTACAATGAACAGCTCTTC.